These T cell receptor beta chains were read from a single sample in a study of long-term antiretroviral therapy in people with HIV. Assay: immunoSEQ multiplex PCR; the TCRdb copy retains only in-frame clones and omits some. This sample has about 20,000 clones, with around 84% found just once. Sequencing used unsorted PBMCs, obtained 1.9 years after starting antiretroviral therapy. All receptors come from a woman aged 45-60 years with HIV. The CDR3 runs from the conserved cysteine through the conserved F or W. The D gene is left open where the match is weak. Where a row states a size, it is once, few, many or the class of an expanded clone; other rows omit it.

D gene	V gene	J gene	clone size	CDR3 DNA	CDR3 protein
.	TRBV4-1	TRBJ2-3	.	TGCGCCAGCAGCCAAGAGCCCGTCACAGATACGCAGTATTTT	CASSQEPVTDTQYF
.	TRBV6-5	TRBJ2-7	.	TGTGCCAGCAGTTACCCGGGACGTTACTACGAGCAGTACTTC	CASSYPGRYYEQYF
.	TRBV30	TRBJ1-3	.	TGTGCCTGGAGTGTATCCAGGGCGGGCGGAAACACCATATATTTT	CAWSVSRAGGNTIYF
.	TRBV19	TRBJ1-6	.	TGTGCCAGTAGTATAGGTCGGCCAGATTCACCCCTCCACTTT	CASSIGRPDSPLHF
.	TRBV5-5	TRBJ2-5	.	TGTGCCAGCAGCCCGACAGGAACCAAAGAGACCCAGTACTTC	CASSPTGTKETQYF
TRBD1	TRBV28	TRBJ2-1	.	TGTGCCAGCAGATCCCGGGACAGGGAGTTCTTC	CASRSRDREFF
.	TRBV7-3	TRBJ2-1	.	TGTGCCAGCAGCTTAAACCGGGGTTCCAATGAGCAGTTCTTC	CASSLNRGSNEQFF
TRBD2	TRBV7-2	TRBJ2-7	.	TGTGCCAGCAGCCTAGCGGGGGGGCCATACGAGCAGTACTTC	CASSLAGGPYEQYF
.	TRBV9	TRBJ1-2	.	TGTGCCAGCACCGTGGACGGGTCCAACGGCTACACCTTC	CASTVDGSNGYTF
TRBD2	TRBV9	TRBJ2-2	.	TGTGCCAGCAGCGTTAGCGGGGGGGCTATCGCCGGGGAGCTGTTTTTT	CASSVSGGAIAGELFF
TRBD1	TRBV18	TRBJ2-7	.	TGTGCCAGCTCACCACCGCCGACAGGGAGCTCCTACGAGCAGTACTTC	CASSPPPTGSSYEQYF
.	TRBV30	TRBJ2-3	.	TGTGCCTGGGCCCCAGGGACATTTTTCCCCACAGATACGCAGTATTTT	CAWAPGTFFPTDTQYF
.	TRBV7-2	TRBJ1-1	once	TGTGCCAGCAGCTTTCCGAACACTGAAGCTTTCTTT	CASSFPNTEAFF
TRBD2	TRBV18	TRBJ2-7	.	TGTGCCAGCTCACCAGCAGGGAGGGGCGGAGAGCAGTACTTC	CASSPAGRGGEQYF
TRBD1	TRBV7-2	TRBJ1-4	.	TGTGCCAGCAGCTTAGCGTATGTCGGGACAGGGAAAGAAAAACTGTTTTTT	CASSLAYVGTGKEKLFF
.	TRBV28	TRBJ1-2	few	TGTGCCACCAGGATCAGCTATGGCTACACCTTC	CATRISYGYTF
TRBD1	TRBV28	TRBJ2-7	.	TGTGCCAGCAGCGCAGCAGGGGGTCCCTACGAGCAGTACTTC	CASSAAGGPYEQYF
.	TRBV30	TRBJ1-5	.	TGTGCCGGGGGGAGGACAGATAGCAATCAGCCCCAGCATTTT	CAGGRTDSNQPQHF
.	TRBV1	TRBJ2-2	once	TGCACCAGCAGCCAAGGGGTAGCTAGGGACACCGGGGAGCTGTTTTTT	CTSSQGVARDTGELFF
.	TRBV9	TRBJ1-6	.	TGTGCCAGCAGCCCAGTTCCAAGGGACCTCGGGTGGACACCCCTCCACTTT	CASSPVPRDLGWTPLHF
.	TRBV15	TRBJ1-5	.	TGTGCCACCAGCAGAGGCAGGGAGGATCAGCCCCAGCATTTT	CATSRGREDQPQHF
.	TRBV9	TRBJ1-6	.	TGTGCCAGCAGTGAAAGAGGTGCTAATTCACCCCTCCACTTT	CASSERGANSPLHF
.	TRBV19	TRBJ1-3	.	TGTGCCAGCGACGGTATCTCTGGAAACACCATATATTTT	CASDGISGNTIYF
TRBD1	TRBV2	TRBJ1-5	once	TGTGCCACCACAGGGGGGGGCAATCAGCCCCAGCATTTT	CATTGGGNQPQHF
TRBD1	TRBV13	TRBJ1-1	.	TGTGCCAGCAGCTCGGGACAGGGGAACACTGAAGCTTTCTTT	CASSSGQGNTEAFF
.	TRBV28	TRBJ2-7	few	TGTGCCAGCAGTTTGGGATTTGCTCTCTCCTACGAGCAGTACTTC	CASSLGFALSYEQYF
TRBD1	TRBV4-1	TRBJ2-1	.	TGCGCCAGCAGCCGGGGACAGAATTACTACAATGAGCAGTTCTTC	CASSRGQNYYNEQFF
.	TRBV7-2	TRBJ1-4	.	TGTGCCAGCAGCCCCGTCGGGGGAAAACTGTTTTTT	CASSPVGGKLFF
.	TRBV7-2	TRBJ1-3	.	TGTGCCAGCAGCTTTGTCGCGGCGGCTACCCCTGGAAACACCATATATTTT	CASSFVAAATPGNTIYF
.	TRBV7-2	TRBJ2-5	.	TGTGCCAGCAGCGACCAAGAGACCCAGTACTTC	CASSDQETQYF
.	TRBV2	TRBJ2-7	.	TGTGCCAGCAGTGATCTCCCGACCGACACCTACGAGCAGTACTTC	CASSDLPTDTYEQYF
.	TRBV19	TRBJ1-2	.	TGTGCCAGTAGCACCGGCGTGAAGGGTTATGGCTACACCTTC	CASSTGVKGYGYTF
TRBD1	TRBV5-4	TRBJ2-2	.	TGTGCCAGCAGCCCCGCAGGGGGCAGCGGGGAGCTGTTTTTT	CASSPAGGSGELFF